These 29 T cell receptor beta chains originate from one sample sequenced in a study of T cells in women clearing cervical HPV infection (dated by TCRdb to the late 2010s). The library relied on the immunoSEQ multiplex PCR assay. This is the immuneACCESS table as TCRdb keeps it, with only in-frame sequences that have V and J called. A part of the clones is gone; compared with another copy, unresolved V genes explain less than half, and the rest is unexplained. The data table for this sample lists tens of thousands of clones. The ten largest clones represent approximately 3% of the sample. Sequenced: blood buffy coat. These receptors were collected from a woman aged 18-70 years with a cervical HPV16 infection that either progressed to CIN3+ or cleared (not recorded which).

Regarding this clone: The CDR3 goes on 3 residues after the read ends, and that part is filled in from the germline J gene. This sequence joins TRBV19 and TRBJ2-1, with D possibly being TRBD2 (6 bases). The germline CDR1 and CDR2 sequences are LNHDA and SQIVND (reference sequence). The ends were cut back, 0 bases at V and 5 bases at J, with 11 bases in the middle. This CDR3 region has 15 residues. The DNA read from the CDR3 is TGTGCCAGTAGTATAGATGCGGGGAGAGACAATGAG. This codes for CASSIDAGRDNE. The entire CDR3 protein is CASSIDAGRDNEQFF.

On this clone: The read comes to an end 3 residues before the CDR3 does, leaving the germline J gene to fill in the end. Within the sample, other DNA sequences also encode this same CDR3. The V call is TRBV13, the J call TRBJ2-3; a possible D gene is TRBD2 (7 bases). This CDR3 has 20 amino acids. Germline lookup yields CDR1 PRHDT and CDR2 FYEKMQ (reference sequence). The germline V and J ends were trimmed by 5 bases and 3 bases, with 30 bases remaining between them. The chain's CDR3 is CASSARRGGHAGAPTDTQYF. The CDR3 DNA, read in part, is TGTGCCAGCAGCGCTCGAAGAGGGGGACATGCGGGGGCGCCGACAGATACG.

In the case of this clone: The read finishes 3 residues shy of the CDR3 end, and the germline J gene is used to complete it. V gene TRBV20-1 combines with J gene TRBJ2-7; maybe TRBD1 (6 bases). This CDR3 is 14 amino acids long. Germline CDR1 reads DFQATT; CDR2 reads SNEGSKA (reference sequence). The V end lost 3 bases, the J end lost 6 bases, and 18 bases lay between the germline ends. The sequenced part of the CDR3 DNA is TGCAGTGCTAGGACAGGCAATGCAATGGGCGAG. Residues: CSARTGNAMGE. Given in full, the CDR3 is CSARTGNAMGEQYF.

Of note for this clone: The CDR3 is cut off 3 residues early in the read; its end comes from the germline J gene. V gene TRBV7-9 combines with J gene TRBJ2-7; TRBD2 matches 7 bases. The V gene end was trimmed by 5 bases and the J gene end by 3 bases; junction bases not matched to a gene: 10. The CDR3 has 15 residues. Germline V gives CDR1 SEHNR, CDR2 FQNEAQ (reference sequence). CDR3 DNA (partial): TGTGCCAGCAGCCCACGGGACTACCAGATCTACGAG. Residues: CASSPRDYQIYE. The CDR3, in full, reads CASSPRDYQIYEQYF.

Remarks on this clone: The read terminates 3 residues ahead of where the CDR3 ends, so the germline J gene completes it. The chain has TRBV20-1 and TRBJ2-3; TRBD2 agrees at 10 bases. Germline V gives CDR1 DFQATT, CDR2 SNEGSKA (reference sequence). The CDR3 has 16 amino acids. V gave up 6 bases and J gave up 5 bases; unmatched junction bases: 14. The sequenced CDR3 bases are TGCAGTGCCCCGGCGACGAAAGCGGGGGGGCGAGATACG. It specifies CSAPATKAGGRDT. The whole CDR3 reads CSAPATKAGGRDTQYF.

About this clone itself: Sequencing ends 3 residues short of the CDR3 end; the germline J gene provides the rest. V and J are TRBV6-2 or TRBV6-3 and TRBJ2-7, with D possibly matching TRBD1 (6 bases). CDR3 length equals 12 residues. V was pared by 7 bases and J by 5 bases, with 12 bases between. Germline lookup yields CDR1 MNHEY and CDR2 SVGEGT. The CDR3 loop reads CASKDRQNEQYF. CDR3 DNA (partial): TGTGCCAGCAAGGACAGACAAAACGAG.

A remark on this clone: The CDR3 extends 3 residues past the end of the read, so its final part is completed from the germline J gene. The rearrangement links TRBV6-2 or TRBV6-3 to TRBJ2-1; 9 bases are a match to TRBD2. Germline lookup yields CDR1 MNHEY and CDR2 SVGEGT. The CDR3 contains 17 residues. Trimming took 0 bases from V and 4 from J; bases not matched to a gene: 7. This CDR3 reads CASSYSPPSGVYNEQFF. The CDR3 bases that were read are TGTGCCAGCAGTTACTCGCCCCCTAGCGGGGTATACAATGAG.

In the case of this clone: Read data end 3 residues before the CDR3 end; the end is taken from the germline J gene. V and J are TRBV4-2 and TRBJ2-1; possibly TRBD2 for D (5 bases). Germline CDR1 reads LGHNA; CDR2 reads YNFKEQ. V was clipped by 6 bases and J by 0 bases, with 12 bases between them. The CDR3 is 15 amino acids. CDR3 loop: CASRPEGSSYNEQFF. The part of the CDR3 DNA that was read is TGTGCCAGCAGGCCAGAGGGCAGCTCCTACAATGAG.

About this clone itself: The CDR3 is cut off 3 residues early in the read; its end comes from the germline J gene. This chain uses TRBV19 with TRBJ2-4; TRBD2 is a possible D gene (6 bases). V was pared by 5 bases and J by 1 base, with 15 bases between. Per germline, CDR1 LNHDA and CDR2 SQIVND (reference sequence). This CDR3 is built from 16 residues. CDR3 DNA (partial): TGTGCCAGTAGTTCCGGGGGATATCAGGCCAAAAACATT. Translating it yields CASSSGGYQAKNI. The full CDR3 protein reads CASSSGGYQAKNIQYF.

In regard to this clone: Read data end 3 residues before the CDR3 end; the end is taken from the germline J gene. This rearrangement joins TRBV5-4 to TRBJ1-1; tentative D call: TRBD1 (6 bases). Trimming pared 5 bases from V and 2 bases from J, leaving 10 bases between. Looked up from germline, CDR1 is SGHNT and CDR2 is YYREEE (reference sequence). The CDR3 loop spans 13 amino acids. CDR3: CASRPGTNTEAFF. The CDR3 DNA, read in part, is TGTGCCAGCAGACCCGGGACAAACACTGAA.

Worth noting for this clone: The CDR3 end falls 3 residues outside the read, so it is completed with the germline J gene. This rearrangement joins TRBV19 to TRBJ1-1, with D possibly being TRBD1 (6 bases). V lost 6 bases, J lost 4 bases, and 15 bases lay in between. CDR1 is LNHDA, CDR2 SQIVND, per germline (reference sequence). This CDR3 spans 14 amino acids. Incomplete CDR3 DNA: TGTGCCAGTAGCCCTGACAGGAAAGCCACTGAA. As protein: CASSPDRKATE. In full, the CDR3 reads CASSPDRKATEAFF. The full variable domain, rest sourced from reference TRBV19 and TRBJ1-1, is DGGITQSPKYLFRKEGQNVTLSCEQNLNHDAMYWYRQDPGQGLRLIYYSQIVNDFQKGDIAEGYSVSREKKESFPLTVTSAQKNPTAFYLCASSPDRKATEAFFGQGTRLTVV.

Worth noting for this clone: The sequenced fragment ends 3 residues before the CDR3 boundary, so the rest is inferred from the germline J gene. The chain links TRBV19 to TRBJ2-4; 7 bases align to TRBD2. Germline V lookup: CDR1 LNHDA, CDR2 SQIVND (reference sequence). The CDR3 runs 16 residues. V shed 4 bases and J 3 bases; nucleotides not matched to a gene: 9. The covered CDR3 bases are TGTGCCAGTAGTAACGTCGGGAGGACAATCAAAAACATT. Its protein is CASSNVGRTIKNI. In full, the CDR3 is CASSNVGRTIKNIQYF.

As for this clone: The read ends 3 residues early relative to the CDR3; the germline J gene fills the gap. This chain uses TRBV5-1 with TRBJ1-2, with unresolved D. This CDR3 comprises 14 residues. Germline lookup yields CDR1 SGHRS and CDR2 YFSETQ. Trimming removed 0 bases at V and 4 bases at J, with 10 bases between. The sequenced part of the CDR3 DNA is TGCGCCAGCAGCTTGGAAGGTAGCGGCTATGGC. Residues: CASSLEGSGYG. The full CDR3 sequence reads CASSLEGSGYGYTF.

For this clone: The CDR3 is cut off 3 residues early in the read; its end comes from the germline J gene. The chain has TRBV20-1 and TRBJ2-3; 11 bases are shared with TRBD2. The germline V gene encodes CDR1 DFQATT and CDR2 SNEGSKA (reference sequence). The CDR3 is 17 residues long. The J segment lost 1 base and the V segment lost 0 bases, leaving 6 bases of the junction unmatched. Incomplete CDR3 DNA: TGCAGTGCTAGAGACTTACTAGCGGGGGCCCGCACAGATACG. It encodes CSARDLLAGARTDT. The whole CDR3 reads CSARDLLAGARTDTQYF.

As for this clone: Sequencing ends 3 residues short of the CDR3 end; the germline J gene provides the rest. The chain carries TRBV19 and TRBJ2-1; 12 bases are shared with TRBD2. J lost 6 bases, V lost 0 bases, and 15 bases had no gene match. The CDR3 runs to 20 residues. CDR1 and CDR2 from the germline V gene are LNHDA and SQIVND (reference sequence). The CDR3 spells CASSIDRPASGRVTLNEQFF. The part of the CDR3 DNA that was read is TGTGCCAGTAGTATAGATCGACCCGCTAGCGGGAGGGTCACTCTCAATGAG.

Points on this clone: The read terminates 3 residues ahead of where the CDR3 ends, so the germline J gene completes it. The J gene is TRBJ2-1, the V gene TRBV29-1, with D possibly TRBD2 on 6 matching bases. Germline values: CDR1 SQVTM, CDR2 ANQGSEA. There are 12 residues in the CDR3. V dropped 6 bases and J dropped 9 bases, with 15 bases sitting between them. The CDR3 DNA, read in part, is TGCAGCGTCCGCGCGGGAACGTTTGAG. Protein product: CSVRAGTFE. The entire CDR3 reads CSVRAGTFEQFF.

The sequenced part of the CDR3 DNA is TGCGCCAGCAGCTTGGCGGGAGATACG. It translates to CASSLAGDT. The whole CDR3 region reads CASSLAGDTQYF. This chain uses TRBV5-1 with TRBJ2-3; D gene ambiguous. The sequence runs out 3 residues before the end of the CDR3; the remainder is reconstructed from the germline J gene. Germline CDR1 SGHRS, CDR2 YFSETQ. The V end was cut by 0 bases, the J end by 5 bases, with 4 bases between. The CDR3 spans 12 residues.

Regarding this clone: The read falls 3 residues short of the CDR3 end, and the missing part is taken from the germline J gene. The sample has other DNA sequences that encode this CDR3 too. The chain links TRBV19 to TRBJ2-5, with TRBD1 identical over 8 bases. The CDR3 covers 14 residues. V was clipped by 5 bases and J by 3 bases; unmatched bases: 5. Germline V gene sequence: CDR1 LNHDA, CDR2 SQIVND (reference sequence). CDR3 region: CASSDQGAKETQYF. The part of the CDR3 DNA that was read is TGTGCCAGTAGTGATCAGGGGGCCAAAGAGACC.

The CDR3 DNA, read in part, is TGTGCCAGCAGTTTGCGACTAGTCCGTGAG. It is translated as CASSLRLVRE. The entire CDR3 reads CASSLRLVREQFF. The rearrangement joins TRBV28 to TRBJ2-1, with D maybe TRBD2 (6 bases). The CDR3 end lies 3 residues beyond the end of the read and is filled in from the germline J gene. The V gene's germline CDR1 is MDHEN and CDR2 SYDVKM. The ends were cut back, 3 bases at V and 9 bases at J, with 12 bases in the middle. The CDR3 contains 13 residues. Combining the CDR3 with reference TRBV28 and TRBJ2-1 gives the whole variable domain DVKVTQSSRYLVKRTGEKVFLECVQDMDHENMFWYRQDPGLGLRLIYFSYDVKMKEKGDIPEGYSVSREKKERFSLILESASTNQTSMYLCASSLRLVREQFFGPGTRLTVL.

In the case of this clone: The read ends 3 residues before the CDR3 terminus; that terminus is restored from the germline J gene. The chain is built from TRBV5-4 and TRBJ2-7, with D hard to call. The V gene lost 0 bases and the J gene lost 2 bases, with 12 bases spanning the gap. This CDR3 has 15 residues. Germline CDR1 and CDR2: SGHNT and YYREEE (reference sequence). The CDR3 is CASSLGLGATYEQYF. The part of the CDR3 DNA that was read is TGTGCCAGCAGCTTGGGTCTAGGTGCAACCTACGAG.

Note on this clone: The read terminates 3 residues before the CDR3 end, so the remaining end is supplied by the germline J gene. The rearrangement joins TRBV5-1 to TRBJ1-1, with D maybe TRBD1 (6 bases). CDR1 is SGHRS, CDR2 YFSETQ, per germline. V lost 0 bases to trimming and J lost 5 bases, with 11 bases between them. This CDR3 spans 14 amino acids. The sequenced CDR3 bases are TGCGCCAGCAGCTTGGGCGCAGGGGCAACTGAA. Translating it yields CASSLGAGATE. In full, the CDR3 reads CASSLGAGATEAFF.

A word on this clone: The missing CDR3 end, 3 residues past where the read stops, is filled in from the germline J gene. V is TRBV12-3 or TRBV12-4 and J is TRBJ2-5, with D maybe TRBD1 (6 bases). The CDR3 totals 13 residues. V was shortened by 3 bases and J by 5 bases, with 10 bases between the two germline ends. The chain's CDR3 is CASSLQGHETQYF. The CDR3 bases that were read are TGTGCCAGCAGTTTGCAGGGGCATGAGACC.

In regard to this clone: A junction boundary mismatches the germline segment, possibly from a read error. The read gets to within 3 residues of the CDR3 end, and the germline J gene fills in the rest. This chain joins TRBV7-9 and TRBJ2-1; D gene uncertain. The CDR3 length is 13 residues. CDR1 SEHNR and CDR2 FQNEAQ come from the germline V gene (reference sequence). CDR3 DNA, as far as it was read: TGTTCCAGCAGCTTAGGGTCCAGTCCTGAG. Residues: CSSSLGSSPE. The entire CDR3 protein reads CSSSLGSSPEQFF. The whole variable domain, filled in from reference TRBV7-9 and TRBJ2-1, reads DTGVSQNPRHKITKRGQNVTFRCDPISEHNRLYWYRQTLGQGPEFLTYFQNEAQLEKSRLLSDRFSAERPKGSFSTLEIQRTEQGDSAMYLCSSSLGSSPEQFFGPGTRLTVL.

As concerns this clone: The read falls 3 residues short of the CDR3 end, and the missing part is taken from the germline J gene. The chain has TRBV5-1 and TRBJ2-5, with TRBD1 as a possible D gene (6 bases). Trimming removed 3 bases from V and 4 bases from J, with 10 bases in between. This CDR3 region has 13 residues. CDR1 SGHRS and CDR2 YFSETQ come from the germline V gene. The CDR3 DNA, read in part, is TGCGCCAGCAGCTCACAAGGGGGAGAGACC. It codes for CASSSQGGET. Given in full, the CDR3 is CASSSQGGETQYF.

With regard to this clone: Read coverage stops 3 residues before the CDR3 terminus; the germline J gene supplies the remainder. This rearrangement joins TRBV6-4 to TRBJ2-2; 7 nucleotides line up with TRBD2. V lost 4 bases, J lost 3 bases, and 8 bases stayed unmatched. The CDR3 has 16 amino acids. Per the germline V gene, CDR1 is MRHNA and CDR2 is SNTAGT. This CDR3 is CASSAEAGSHTGELFF. The sequenced CDR3 bases are TGTGCCAGCAGTGCCGAAGCGGGATCCCACACCGGGGAG.

Notes on this clone: The observed sequence ends 3 residues before the CDR3 terminus, with the missing tail filled in from the germline J gene. This rearrangement joins TRBV20-1 to TRBJ2-4; D is perhaps TRBD2 (5 bases). V gave up 6 bases and J gave up 9 bases, with 12 bases separating them. This CDR3 has 11 amino acids. The germline gives CDR1 DFQATT, CDR2 SNEGSKA (reference sequence). CDR3 DNA (partial): TGCAGTGCCCGAGCGGCGGGCATT. Its translation: CSARAAGI. The CDR3 reads in full as CSARAAGIQYF.

Points on this clone: The read falls 3 residues short of the CDR3 end, and the missing part is taken from the germline J gene. The V call is TRBV13, the J call TRBJ2-3, with D unresolved. CDR1 is PRHDT and CDR2 is FYEKMQ in the germline V gene (reference sequence). This CDR3 is built from 17 residues. V gave up 3 bases and J gave up 1 base, with 17 bases separating them. The CDR3 DNA, read in part, is TGTGCCAGCAGCTTTATGGGTGGGCTTAAAGGCACAGATACG. It is translated as CASSFMGGLKGTDT. Given in full, the CDR3 is CASSFMGGLKGTDTQYF.

Note on this clone: The CDR3 end falls 3 residues outside the read, so it is completed with the germline J gene. The V call is TRBV27, the J call TRBJ1-5, with unresolved D. Trimming removed 8 bases at V and 5 bases at J, with 13 bases between. The CDR3 covers 13 residues. CDR1 and CDR2 (germline): MNHEY, SMNVEV (reference sequence). The CDR3 loop is CASGKGPYQPQHF. The CDR3 bases that were read are TGTGCCAGCGGAAAAGGGCCCTATCAGCCC.

Comment on this clone: The read terminates 3 residues ahead of where the CDR3 ends, so the germline J gene completes it. The rearrangement joins TRBV6-1 to TRBJ1-1; D is unresolved. Germline V gene data show CDR1 as MNHNS and CDR2 as SASEGT. V was clipped by 4 bases and J by 3 bases, with 9 bases between them. This CDR3 is built from 13 residues. The CDR3 protein is CASSGRHYTEAFF. CDR3 DNA, as far as it was read: TGTGCCAGCAGTGGGCGACATTACACTGAA.